These 15 T cell receptor beta chains share one sample of origin, sequenced in a study of blood T cell repertoires in COVID-19. Data came from immunoSEQ multiplex PCR; TCRdb stores just in-frame clones and leaves some out. The table shows about 91,000 clones, with less than 85% occurring only once. What was sequenced was peripheral blood. The receptor set was obtained from a man between 65 and 85 years old with acute or convalescent COVID-19.

The CDR3 nucleotides read TGTGCCAGCAGCTCCGGACTAGCGGGGGGGCCCACAGATACGCAGTATTTT. It translates to CASSSGLAGGPTDTQYF. The chain links TRBV7-3 to TRBJ2-3; 15 nucleotides align to TRBD2. The length of the CDR3 is 17 residues. CDR1 is SGHTA and CDR2 is FQGTGA in the germline V gene. J was trimmed by 2 bases and V by 4 bases; bases with no gene match: 4.

V is TRBV28 and J is TRBJ1-6; 7 nucleotides line up with TRBD1. Unmatched junction bases numbered 7, after V lost 1 base and J lost 7 bases. This CDR3 has 16 amino acids. Germline V gene sequence: CDR1 MDHEN, CDR2 SYDVKM. This CDR3 is CASSLSRGQGNSPLHF. The CDR3 DNA is TGTGCCAGCAGTTTATCGAGGGGGCAGGGAAATTCACCCCTCCACTTT.

The rearrangement links TRBV19 to TRBJ2-7; 9 bases map to TRBD1. The CDR3 loop spans 15 amino acids. The germline V gene has CDR1 LNHDA and CDR2 SQIVND (reference sequence). The V and J ends lost 6 bases and 3 bases, in that order; junction bases with no gene match: 9. CDR3 sequence (DNA): TGTGCCAGTAGGGCGGAGGGGACAGGGAACTACGAGCAGTACTTC. Translation gives CASRAEGTGNYEQYF.

J is TRBJ1-5 and V is TRBV20-1, with D possibly matching TRBD1 (6 bases). This CDR3 has 14 residues. V shed 3 bases and J shed 4 bases, with 13 bases lying between them. Per germline, CDR1 DFQATT and CDR2 SNEGSKA (reference sequence). DNA of the CDR3: TGCAGTGCTAGTCAGGGGCGGAGGAATCAGCCCCAGCATTTT. Protein sequence: CSASQGRRNQPQHF.

The rearrangement uses TRBV29-1 and TRBJ1-2, with TRBD1 matching over 8 bases. J gave up 8 bases and V 4 bases, and 6 bases lay outside the gene matches. Germline CDR1 is SQVTM and CDR2 is ANQGSEA. The CDR3 has 12 residues. The DNA of the CDR3 is TGCAGCGTTGGGCAGGGGGCGAGCGGCTACACCTTC. Amino acid sequence: CSVGQGASGYTF.

This chain uses TRBV30 with TRBJ1-2; D perhaps matches TRBD1 (5 bases). The germline V gene has CDR1 GTSNPN and CDR2 SVGIG (reference sequence). V was clipped by 2 bases and J by 7 bases, with 17 bases between them. The CDR3 sequence is 14 residues long. CDR3 sequence (DNA): TGTGCCTGGAGTTCTCGGCAGGGAGGATCTGGCTACACCTTC. Residues: CAWSSRQGGSGYTF. Full variable domain (outside the CDR3, taken from reference TRBV30 and TRBJ1-2): SQTIHQWPATLVQPVGSPLSLECTVEGTSNPNLYWYRQAAGRGLQLLFYSVGIGQISSEVPQNLSASRPQDRQFILSSKKLLLSDSGFYLCAWSSRQGGSGYTFGSGTRLTVV.

In DNA form, the CDR3 reads TGCGCCAGCAGCCGAGGGACAGGGAATGGCGGTGAAGCTTTCTTT. Translating gives CASSRGTGNGGEAFF. The J gene is TRBJ1-1, the V gene TRBV4-1; 9 bases agree with TRBD1. J gave up 7 bases and V 4 bases, and 10 bases lay outside the gene matches. Germline-derived CDR1 and CDR2 are MGHRA and YSYEKL. CDR3 size: 15 residues.

The chain recombines TRBV7-3 with TRBJ2-7, with TRBD2 as a possible D gene (5 bases). V was cut by 5 bases and J by 0 bases, with 17 bases left in between. The CDR3 has 16 residues. The germline V gene encodes CDR1 SGHTA and CDR2 FQGTGA. The CDR3 DNA is TGTGCCAGCAGCCCTCCCCACTTGGGGAGCTCCTACGAGCAGTACGTC. Translating it yields CASSPPHLGSSYEQYV.

The chain joins TRBV2 to TRBJ1-4; D gene ambiguous. Germline-derived CDR1 and CDR2 are SNHLY and FYNNEI. Trimming took off 4 bases at V and 0 bases at J, with 9 bases between the two ends. The CDR3 sequence is 15 residues long. This chain's CDR3 is CASSVARATNEKLFF. The CDR3 nucleotides are TGTGCCAGCAGTGTAGCGCGGGCAACTAATGAAAAACTGTTTTTT.

The chain carries TRBV28 and TRBJ1-2; the D gene is possibly TRBD1 (6 bases). Germline V gene lookup returns CDR1 MDHEN and CDR2 SYDVKM. The CDR3 length is 15 residues. The germline V and J ends were trimmed by 1 base and 0 bases, with 9 bases remaining between them. The CDR3 DNA reads as TGTGCCAGCAGTTTATCGGACAGAGCTAACTATGGCTACACCTTC. This encodes CASSLSDRANYGYTF.

This clone was counted a single time. V and J are TRBV5-1 and TRBJ1-1; no firm D call. Trimming shortened V by 0 bases and J by 4 bases, and 13 bases separated the two germline ends. This CDR3 comprises 15 residues. The germline gives CDR1 SGHRS, CDR2 YFSETQ. The CDR3 sequence: CASSLDLHRGTEAFF. DNA of the CDR3: TGCGCCAGCAGCTTGGATCTCCACCGGGGCACTGAAGCTTTCTTT.

The DNA of the CDR3 is TGTGCCAGCAGCTTGGGAGGGTCCTATAATTCACCCCTCCACTTT. It is translated as CASSLGGSYNSPLHF. The chain carries TRBV5-6 and TRBJ1-6; the D is unclear. The length of the CDR3 is 15 residues. Trimming took off 0 bases at V and 1 base at J, with 5 bases between the two ends. Germline V gives CDR1 SGHDT, CDR2 YYEEEE.

The chain carries TRBV19 and TRBJ1-5; TRBD1 matches 8 bases. The germline V gene encodes CDR1 LNHDA and CDR2 SQIVND (reference sequence). CDR3 length: 14 residues. The J segment lost 5 bases and the V segment lost 8 bases, leaving 8 bases of the junction unmatched. The CDR3 DNA follows: TGTGCCAGTCTCGAACAGGGGGGCGATCAGCCCCAGCATTTT. Its protein is CASLEQGGDQPQHF.

The CDR3 DNA reads as TGTGCCAGCAGTGATCAGGGTACAGCCAAAAACATTCAGTACTTC. Translation gives CASSDQGTAKNIQYF. The V gene is TRBV6-1, the J gene TRBJ2-4; perhaps TRBD1 as D (5 bases). This CDR3 has 15 residues. Trimming stripped 3 bases from V and 0 bases from J, with 9 bases between. The germline V gene encodes CDR1 MNHNS and CDR2 SASEGT.

The chain is built from TRBV30 and TRBJ2-5, with 11 bases fitting TRBD2. The CDR3 is 16 residues long. Per germline, CDR1 GTSNPN and CDR2 SVGIG (reference sequence). J lost 3 bases, V lost 1 base, and 7 bases had no gene match. The CDR3 reads CAWSGKLTSGEETQYF. The CDR3 DNA is TGTGCCTGGAGTGGAAAATTGACTAGCGGGGAAGAGACCCAGTACTTC.